This entry features one TCR beta chain sequence. Its antigen is still unknown. The data were obtained in a study of shared clonotypes between healthy human individuals. For the study at large: Per-donor plates numbered three CD4 naive, three CD4 memory, two CD8 naive and one CD8 memory.

Germline V gene data show CDR1 as LNHDA and CDR2 as SQIVND (reference sequence). The V gene end was trimmed by 6 bases and the J gene end by 4 bases; junction bases not matched to a gene: 9. The CDR3 has 15 residues. The study, taken as a whole, reports: The study found lower generation probabilities in non-shared clonotypes than in those shared by all four donors.

Using immunoSEQ multiplex PCR, the repertoire was profiled, and TCRdb retains in-frame clones only, with some absent. The table lists roughly 2.2 million clones, approximately 93% of them singletons, with approximately 0.4% in the top ten. The sample taken for sequencing was naive CD4+ T cells from PBMCs. Subset reported: CD45RA+ positively selected. The chain combines TRBV19 with TRBJ1-2; 9 bases fit TRBD1. This TCR was recovered from a man younger than 35 in good health. Some clones in this sample may be carry-over from other donors' samples. CDR3 residues: CASSSPRDRAYGYTF. CDR3 DNA: TGTGCCAGTAGCAGCCCAAGGGACAGGGCCTATGGCTACACCTTC. The variable domain in full, with the rest retrieved from reference TRBV19 and TRBJ1-2, is DGGITQSPKYLFRKEGQNVTLSCEQNLNHDAMYWYRQDPGQGLRLIYYSQIVNDFQKGDIAEGYSVSREKKESFPLTVTSAQKNPTAFYLCASSSPRDRAYGYTFGSGTRLTVV.